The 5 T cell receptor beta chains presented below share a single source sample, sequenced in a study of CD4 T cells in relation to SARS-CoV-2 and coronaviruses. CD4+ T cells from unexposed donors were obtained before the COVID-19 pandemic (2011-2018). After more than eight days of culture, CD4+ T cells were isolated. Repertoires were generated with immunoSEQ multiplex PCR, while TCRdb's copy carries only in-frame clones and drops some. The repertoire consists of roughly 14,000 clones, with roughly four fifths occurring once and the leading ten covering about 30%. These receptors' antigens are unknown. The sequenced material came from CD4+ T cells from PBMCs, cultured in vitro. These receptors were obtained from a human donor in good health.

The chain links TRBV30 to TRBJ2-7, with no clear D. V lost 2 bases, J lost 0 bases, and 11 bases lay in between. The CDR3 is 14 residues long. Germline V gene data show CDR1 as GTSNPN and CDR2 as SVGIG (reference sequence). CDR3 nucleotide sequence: TGTGCCTGGAGTTGGAGACATATCTCCTACGAGCAGTACTTC. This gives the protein CAWSWRHISYEQYF.

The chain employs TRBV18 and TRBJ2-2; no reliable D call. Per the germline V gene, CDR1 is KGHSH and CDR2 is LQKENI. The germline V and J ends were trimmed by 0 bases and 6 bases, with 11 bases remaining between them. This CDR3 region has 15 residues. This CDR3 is CASSPPMSAAGELFF. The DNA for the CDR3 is TGTGCCAGCTCACCACCGATGAGCGCCGCCGGGGAGCTGTTTTTT.

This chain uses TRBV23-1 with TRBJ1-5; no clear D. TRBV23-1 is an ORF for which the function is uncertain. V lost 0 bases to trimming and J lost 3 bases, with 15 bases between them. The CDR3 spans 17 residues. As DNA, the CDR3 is TGCGCCAGCAGTCAATCGAACCTTCCCTGGGACAATCAGCCCCAGCATTTT. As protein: CASSQSNLPWDNQPQHF.

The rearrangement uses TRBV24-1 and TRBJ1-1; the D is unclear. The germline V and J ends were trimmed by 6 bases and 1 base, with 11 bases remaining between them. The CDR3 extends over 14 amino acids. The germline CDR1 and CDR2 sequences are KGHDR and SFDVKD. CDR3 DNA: TGTGCCACCAGTCCACAGAATTCGAACACTGAAGCTTTCTTT. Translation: CATSPQNSNTEAFF.

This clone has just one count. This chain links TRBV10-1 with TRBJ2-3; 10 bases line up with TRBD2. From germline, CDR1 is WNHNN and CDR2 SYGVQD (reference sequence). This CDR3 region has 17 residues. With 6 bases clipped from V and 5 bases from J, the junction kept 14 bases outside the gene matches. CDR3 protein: CASSGESGRAWKDTQYF. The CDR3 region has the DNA TGCGCCAGCAGCGGCGAGAGCGGGAGGGCCTGGAAAGATACGCAGTATTTT.